These 25 T cell receptor beta chains came from one sample sequenced in a study of cytomegalovirus exposure and HLA in healthy donors. Amplification used 60 Vbeta primers and 13 Jbeta primers. Measured with immunoSEQ multiplex PCR; TCRdb has only the in-frame clones, and not every one. The profile shows more than 150,000 clones, 82% of them singletons. Input material: PBMCs. The receptor set was obtained from a man aged 40-49 years in good health and CMV-seronegative.

This clone was detected a few times. The chain joins TRBV11-3 to TRBJ2-1, with D perhaps matching TRBD1 (6 bases). The germline V gene has CDR1 SGHNT and CDR2 YENEEA. V dropped 8 bases and J dropped 4 bases, with 15 bases sitting between them. The CDR3 has 14 residues. The CDR3 is CASGLRGTYNEQFF. The DNA for the CDR3 is TGTGCCAGCGGCCTCAGGGGAACGTACAATGAGCAGTTCTTC.

This sequence joins TRBV11-3 and TRBJ2-1; D gene unclear. The germline gives CDR1 SGHNT, CDR2 YENEEA. The CDR3 is made up of 14 amino acids. V was cut by 5 bases and J by 6 bases, with 14 bases left in between. The CDR3 sequence: CASSIRATSNEQFF. CDR3 sequence (DNA): TGTGCCAGCAGCATCAGAGCGACGAGCAATGAGCAGTTCTTC.

The chain is built from TRBV5-4 and TRBJ2-6; 10 nucleotides line up with TRBD2. CDR1 is SGHNT, CDR2 YYREEE, per germline (reference sequence). V shed 7 bases, J shed 2 bases, and the junction held 18 bases outside the gene matches. The CDR3 sequence is 20 residues long. The CDR3 reads CASSSGGDRFSSTGANVLTF. The CDR3 coding sequence is TGTGCCAGCTCCAGCGGGGGGGATCGGTTCTCCAGCACTGGGGCCAACGTCCTGACTTTC.

This chain links TRBV5-1 with TRBJ1-1; D perhaps matches TRBD1 (6 bases). Between the trimmed V and J ends, which lost 0 bases and 4 bases, there was a span of 10 bases. The CDR3 runs 14 residues. Germline V CDR1 and CDR2: SGHRS, YFSETQ. The CDR3 DNA reads as TGCGCCAGCAGCTTGGCTGTAGGGGGCACTGAAGCTTTCTTT. Protein: CASSLAVGGTEAFF.

The chain couples TRBV11-2 to TRBJ2-7, with TRBD1 identical over 7 bases. This CDR3 has 14 residues. Trimming took 3 bases from V and 6 from J; bases not matched to a gene: 8. CDR1 is SGHAT and CDR2 is FQNNGV in the germline V gene. This CDR3 is CASSFGTAVGEQYF. As DNA, the CDR3 is TGTGCCAGCAGCTTCGGGACAGCGGTCGGCGAGCAGTACTTC. Supplemented by reference TRBV11-2 and TRBJ2-7, the full variable domain reads EAGVAQSPRYKIIEKRQSVAFWCNPISGHATLYWYQQILGQGPKLLIQFQNNGVVDDSQLPKDRFSAERLKGVDSTLKIQPAKLEDSAVYLCASSFGTAVGEQYFGPGTRLTVT.

V usage is TRBV5-1 and J usage is TRBJ2-3, with a possible D match to TRBD2 (6 bases). The germline V gene encodes CDR1 SGHRS and CDR2 YFSETQ. V dropped 5 bases and J dropped 0 bases, with 10 bases sitting between them. This CDR3 spans 14 amino acids. DNA of the CDR3: TGCGCCAGCAGACTAGCTGTTAGCACAGATACGCAGTATTTT. Translating it yields CASRLAVSTDTQYF.

The V gene is TRBV30, the J gene TRBJ1-2, with D maybe TRBD1 (6 bases). This CDR3 has 14 amino acids. Germline V gene data show CDR1 as GTSNPN and CDR2 as SVGIG (reference sequence). Trimming took off 5 bases at V and 7 bases at J, with 20 bases between the two ends. The CDR3 nucleotides are TGTGCCTGGGCTCTAGGCGGGGGGCTTACTGGCTACACCTTC. This translates into CAWALGGGLTGYTF.

V usage is TRBV6-4 and J usage is TRBJ2-3, with 8 bases identical to TRBD1. Germline lookup yields CDR1 MRHNA and CDR2 SNTAGT. This CDR3 is built from 14 residues. J was trimmed by 5 bases and V by 0 bases; bases with no gene match: 1. DNA for the CDR3: TGTGCCAGCAGTGACTCCAGGGGGCAAGATACGCAGTATTTT. Translating gives CASSDSRGQDTQYF.

The rearrangement uses TRBV11-3 and TRBJ2-3; TRBD2 agrees at 11 bases. Per germline, CDR1 SGHNT and CDR2 YENEEA. The V gene end was trimmed by 5 bases and the J gene end by 2 bases; junction bases not matched to a gene: 6. This CDR3 contains 16 residues. The CDR3 DNA sequence: TGTGCCAGCAGCCTCACGACTAGCGGGGCCACAGATACGCAGTATTTT. It translates to CASSLTTSGATDTQYF. Full variable domain (outside the CDR3, taken from reference TRBV11-3 and TRBJ2-3): EAGVVQSPRYKIIEKKQPVAFWCNPISGHNTLYWYLQNLGQGPELLIRYENEEAVDDSQLPKDRFSAERLKGVDSTLKIQPAELGDSAVYLCASSLTTSGATDTQYFGPGTRLTVL.

V gene TRBV4-3 combines with J gene TRBJ2-3, with 11 bases that match TRBD2. V trimming: 2 bases; J trimming: 3 bases; junction bases outside the gene matches: 10. Germline V CDR1 and CDR2: LGHNA, YSLEER. CDR3 size: 18 residues. CDR3 in amino acids: CASSQLAGGPRGTDTQYF. The DNA for the CDR3 is TGCGCCAGCAGCCAATTAGCGGGGGGGCCGAGGGGTACAGATACGCAGTATTTT.

The V call is TRBV6-1, the J call TRBJ1-1; D is possibly TRBD1 (6 bases). Trimming pared 6 bases from V and 5 bases from J, leaving 19 bases between. The CDR3 length is 15 residues. CDR1 is MNHNS and CDR2 is SASEGT in the germline V gene. This CDR3 is CASSRGRGFLTEAFF. The CDR3 nucleotides are TGTGCCAGCAGCCGCGGGAGGGGGTTCTTAACTGAAGCTTTCTTT.

CDR3: CASSFTGSEAFF. DNA of the CDR3: TGTGCCAGCAGTTTCACGGGGTCTGAAGCTTTCTTT. The chain is built from TRBV27 and TRBJ1-1; D gene unclear. V shed 3 bases and J shed 6 bases, with 8 bases lying between them. The CDR3 spans 12 residues. Germline V gene data show CDR1 as MNHEY and CDR2 as SMNVEV (reference sequence).

The rearrangement links TRBV7-2 to TRBJ2-1; 7 bases are a match to TRBD2. After removal of 1 base from V and 0 bases from J, the junction contained 3 bases not matched to a gene. This CDR3 is built from 16 residues. The V gene's germline CDR1 is SGHTA and CDR2 FQGNSA. CDR3 in amino acids: CASSLEGGNSYNEQFF. The CDR3 region has the DNA TGTGCCAGCAGCTTAGAGGGAGGGAACTCCTACAATGAGCAGTTCTTC.

The chain is built from TRBV28 and TRBJ1-1, with 7 bases that match TRBD1. V was pared by 9 bases and J by 0 bases, with 7 bases of the junction left unmatched. Germline loops: CDR1 MDHEN, CDR2 SYDVKM. This CDR3 has 14 amino acids. This CDR3 reads CASNRGPLNTEAFF. The CDR3 DNA reads TGTGCCAGTAACAGGGGACCCTTGAACACTGAAGCTTTCTTT. The variable domain in full, completed from reference TRBV28 and TRBJ1-1, reads DVKVTQSSRYLVKRTGEKVFLECVQDMDHENMFWYRQDPGLGLRLIYFSYDVKMKEKGDIPEGYSVSREKKERFSLILESASTNQTSMYLCASNRGPLNTEAFFGQGTRLTVV.

This chain uses TRBV7-9 with TRBJ1-2; TRBD1 matches at 9 bases. CDR3 length equals 14 residues. V gave up 3 bases and J gave up 5 bases; unmatched junction bases: 4. Germline V CDR1 and CDR2: SEHNR, FQNEAQ (reference sequence). CDR3 nucleotides: TGTGCCAGCAGCTTGGCGGGACAGGGATATGGCTACACCTTC. The encoded protein is CASSLAGQGYGYTF.

The chain employs TRBV2 and TRBJ1-5, with a weak D call TRBD1 (5 bases). The germline CDR1 and CDR2 sequences are SNHLY and FYNNEI. The germline V and J ends were trimmed by 5 bases and 3 bases, with 20 bases remaining between them. The length of the CDR3 is 17 residues. The CDR3 DNA is TGTGCCAGCAGTCTGTCGTCACAGGAGCCTAACAATCAGCCCCAGCATTTT. Translated: CASSLSSQEPNNQPQHF.

This chain connects TRBV4-1 to TRBJ1-2; D gene unclear. The CDR3 spans 16 residues. V lost 3 bases and J lost 8, with 22 bases in between. Germline V gene data show CDR1 as MGHRA and CDR2 as YSYEKL. The CDR3 DNA reads as TGCGCCAGCAGCCACCATGACCTGACCTACTCGCGGGGCTACACCTTC. Translated, it gives CASSHHDLTYSRGYTF.

V gene TRBV6-1 combines with J gene TRBJ1-2, with TRBD1 identical over 8 bases. The CDR3 consists of 14 residues. The V gene's germline CDR1 is MNHNS and CDR2 SASEGT. V lost 6 bases and J lost 7; bases outside the gene matches: 10. CDR3 bases: TGTGCCAGCAGCTCGGGACAGGATGGGAGTGGCTACACCTTC. This sequence encodes CASSSGQDGSGYTF.

The V gene is TRBV7-3, the J gene TRBJ1-3, with D tentatively TRBD1 (5 bases). The V and J ends lost 0 bases and 0 bases respectively, with 9 bases between them. Germline CDR1 reads SGHTA; CDR2 reads FQGTGA. The CDR3 is 16 amino acids. CDR3 nucleotides: TGTGCCAGCAGCTTAACGGGACTCACCTCTGGAAACACCATATATTTT. This gives the protein CASSLTGLTSGNTIYF.

This chain links TRBV2 with TRBJ2-5, with TRBD1 matching 9 bases. The CDR3 is 16 amino acids. V shed 6 bases and J 0 bases; nucleotides not matched to a gene: 8. Germline CDR1 SNHLY, CDR2 FYNNEI. The CDR3 reads CASSETGTGYQETQYF. The CDR3 nucleotides are TGTGCCAGCAGCGAAACCGGGACAGGGTACCAAGAGACCCAGTACTTC. Full variable domain (remainder filled in from reference TRBV2 and TRBJ2-5): EPEVTQTPSHQVTQMGQEVILRCVPISNHLYFYWYRQILGQKVEFLVSFYNNEISEKSEIFDDQFSVERPDGSNFTLKIRSTKLEDSAMYFCASSETGTGYQETQYFGPGTRLLVL.

This rearrangement joins TRBV21-1 to TRBJ2-7; the tabulated D call, TRBD2, remains unverified against the DNA. TRBV21-1 is termed a pseudogene. This CDR3 contains 15 residues. CDR3 amino acids: CASSCGLADNYEQYF. CDR3 DNA: TGTGCCAGCAGCTGCGGACTAGCGGATAACTACGAGCAGTACTTC.

CDR3: CASSYASGDYGYTF. In nucleotides, the CDR3 is TGTGCCAGCAGTTACGCCTCCGGGGACTATGGCTACACCTTC. The gene calls are TRBV6-6 and TRBJ1-2; the D is unclear. CDR1 and CDR2 (germline): MNHNY, SVGAGI (reference sequence). V was trimmed by 2 bases and J by 3 bases, leaving 10 bases between them. CDR3 size: 14 residues.

The genes are TRBV5-4 and TRBJ1-6; D perhaps matches TRBD1 (5 bases). Germline CDR1 SGHNT, CDR2 YYREEE (reference sequence). V lost 0 bases and J lost 9, with 16 bases in between. The CDR3 consists of 16 residues. CDR3 DNA sequence: TGTGCCAGCAGCTTGGATACAGGTATTGAAGGTTCACCCCTCCACTTT. Protein: CASSLDTGIEGSPLHF.

The rearrangement links TRBV14 to TRBJ2-1; 9 bases line up with TRBD1. Germline CDR1 is SGHDN and CDR2 is FVKESK. This CDR3 comprises 16 residues. V gave up 5 bases and J gave up 9 bases; unmatched junction bases: 14. The chain's CDR3 is CASSSSPGTGTGEQFF. The CDR3 nucleotides read TGTGCCAGCAGCTCCTCACCCGGGACAGGGACCGGTGAGCAGTTCTTC.

This sequence joins TRBV6-6 and TRBJ2-5; TRBD1 is a possible D gene (6 bases). This CDR3 is 13 amino acids long. CDR1 is MNHNY and CDR2 is SVGAGI in the germline V gene (reference sequence). V was cut by 6 bases and J by 2 bases, with 10 bases left in between. CDR3: CASRWTVQETQYF. The CDR3 region has the DNA TGTGCCAGCAGATGGACAGTACAAGAGACCCAGTACTTC.